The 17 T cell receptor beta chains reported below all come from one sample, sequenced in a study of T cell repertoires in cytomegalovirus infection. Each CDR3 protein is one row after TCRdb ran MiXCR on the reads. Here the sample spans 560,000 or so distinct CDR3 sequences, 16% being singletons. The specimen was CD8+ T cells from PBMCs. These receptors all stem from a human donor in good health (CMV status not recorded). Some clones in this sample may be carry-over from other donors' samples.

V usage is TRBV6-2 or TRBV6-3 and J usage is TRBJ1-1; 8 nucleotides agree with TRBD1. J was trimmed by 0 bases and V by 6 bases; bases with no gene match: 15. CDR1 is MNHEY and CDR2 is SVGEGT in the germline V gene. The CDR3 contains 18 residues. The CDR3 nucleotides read TGTGCCAGCAGCCGACTAAGACAGGGGTTAAGGATGAACACTGAAGCTTTCTTT. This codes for CASSRLRQGLRMNTEAFF.

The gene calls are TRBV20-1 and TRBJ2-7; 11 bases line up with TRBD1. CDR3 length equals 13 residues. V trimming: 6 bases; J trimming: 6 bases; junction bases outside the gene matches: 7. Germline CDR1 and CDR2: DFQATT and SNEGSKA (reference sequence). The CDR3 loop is CSARPGQGGEQYF. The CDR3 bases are TGCAGTGCCAGACCGGGACAGGGGGGCGAGCAGTACTTC.

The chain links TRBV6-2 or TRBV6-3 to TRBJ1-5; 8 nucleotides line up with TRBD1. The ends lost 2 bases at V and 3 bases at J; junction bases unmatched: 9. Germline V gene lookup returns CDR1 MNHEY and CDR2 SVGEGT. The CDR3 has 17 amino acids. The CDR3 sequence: CASSYKDRDPINQPQHF. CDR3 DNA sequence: TGTGCCAGCAGTTACAAGGACAGGGATCCCATCAATCAGCCCCAGCATTTT.

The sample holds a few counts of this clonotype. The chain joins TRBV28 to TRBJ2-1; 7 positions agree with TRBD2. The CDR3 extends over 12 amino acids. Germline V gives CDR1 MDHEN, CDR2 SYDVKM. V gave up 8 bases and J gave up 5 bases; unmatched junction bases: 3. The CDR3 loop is CASLADDNEQFF. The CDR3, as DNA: TGTGCCAGCCTAGCGGACGACAATGAGCAGTTCTTC.

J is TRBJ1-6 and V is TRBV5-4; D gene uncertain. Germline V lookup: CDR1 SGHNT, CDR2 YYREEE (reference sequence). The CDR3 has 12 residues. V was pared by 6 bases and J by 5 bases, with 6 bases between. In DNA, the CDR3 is TGTGCCAGCAAGAAAAATAATTCACCCCTCCACTTT. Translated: CASKKNNSPLHF.

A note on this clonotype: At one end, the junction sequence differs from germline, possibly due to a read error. CDR3 coding DNA: TGTGACAGCAGTTGGTCGGGACTAGCGGCCTCGAACACCGGGGAGCTGTTTTTT. Translating it yields CDSSWSGLAASNTGELFF. J is TRBJ2-2 and V is TRBV12-3 or TRBV12-4, with 11 bases aligning to TRBD2. The CDR3 has 18 amino acids.

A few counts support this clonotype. In DNA form, the CDR3 reads TGTGCCAGCAGTGAGACTAGCGGGGGCAGACTTTTAGATACGCAGTATTTT. Translating gives CASSETSGGRLLDTQYF. The V and J genes are TRBV2 and TRBJ2-3; 12 bases are shared with TRBD2. Trimming removed 3 bases from V and 5 bases from J; junction bases left unmatched: 9. Germline V gene lookup returns CDR1 SNHLY and CDR2 FYNNEI. The CDR3 is 17 residues long. The whole variable domain, filled in from reference TRBV2 and TRBJ2-3, reads EPEVTQTPSHQVTQMGQEVILRCVPISNHLYFYWYRQILGQKVEFLVSFYNNEISEKSEIFDDQFSVERPDGSNFTLKIRSTKLEDSAMYFCASSETSGGRLLDTQYFGPGTRLTVL.

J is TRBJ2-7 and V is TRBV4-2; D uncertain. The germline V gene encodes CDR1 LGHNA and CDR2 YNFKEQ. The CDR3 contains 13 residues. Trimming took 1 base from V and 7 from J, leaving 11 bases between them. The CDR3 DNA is TGTGCCAGCAGCCAAGGACTGTCTGGGGAGCAGTACTTC. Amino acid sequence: CASSQGLSGEQYF.

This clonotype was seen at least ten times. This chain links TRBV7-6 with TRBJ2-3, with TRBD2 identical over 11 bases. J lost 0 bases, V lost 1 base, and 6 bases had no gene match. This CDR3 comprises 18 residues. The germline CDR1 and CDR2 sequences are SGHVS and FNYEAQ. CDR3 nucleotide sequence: TGTGCCAGCAGCTTAGAAACCCGACTAGCGGGGAGCACAGATACGCAGTATTTT. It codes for CASSLETRLAGSTDTQYF.

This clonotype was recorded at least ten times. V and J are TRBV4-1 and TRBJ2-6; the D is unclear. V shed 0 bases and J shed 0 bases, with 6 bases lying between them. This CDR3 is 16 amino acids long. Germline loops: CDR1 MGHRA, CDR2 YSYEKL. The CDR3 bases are TGCGCCAGCAGCCAAGAGGGCACCTCTGGGGCCAACGTCCTGACTTTC. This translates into CASSQEGTSGANVLTF.

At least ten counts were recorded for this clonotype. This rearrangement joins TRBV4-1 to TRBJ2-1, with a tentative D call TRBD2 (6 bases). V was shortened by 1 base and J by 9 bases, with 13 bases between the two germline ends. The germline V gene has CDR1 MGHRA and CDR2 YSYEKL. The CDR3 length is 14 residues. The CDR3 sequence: CASSQVGGLGEQFF. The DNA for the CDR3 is TGCGCCAGCAGCCAAGTTGGGGGACTGGGTGAGCAGTTCTTC.

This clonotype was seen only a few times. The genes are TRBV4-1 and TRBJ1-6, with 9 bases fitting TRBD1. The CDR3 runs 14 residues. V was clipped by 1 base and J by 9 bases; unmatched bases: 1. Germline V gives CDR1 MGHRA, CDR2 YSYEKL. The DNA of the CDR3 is TGCGCCAGCAGCCAAGGGGACAGGGCTTCACCCCTCCACTTT. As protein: CASSQGDRASPLHF.

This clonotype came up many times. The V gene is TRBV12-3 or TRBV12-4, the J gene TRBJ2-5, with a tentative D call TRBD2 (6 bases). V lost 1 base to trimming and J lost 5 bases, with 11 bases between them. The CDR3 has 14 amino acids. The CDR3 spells CASSLEGGWETQYF. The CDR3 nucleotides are TGTGCCAGCAGTTTAGAGGGAGGATGGGAGACCCAGTACTTC.

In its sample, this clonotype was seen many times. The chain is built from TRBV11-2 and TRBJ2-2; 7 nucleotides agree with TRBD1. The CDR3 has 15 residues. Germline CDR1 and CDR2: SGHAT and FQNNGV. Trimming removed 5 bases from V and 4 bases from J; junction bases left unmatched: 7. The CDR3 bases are TGTGCCAGCAGCCCCGCCAGGACAGGCACCGGGGAGCTGTTTTTT. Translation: CASSPARTGTGELFF.

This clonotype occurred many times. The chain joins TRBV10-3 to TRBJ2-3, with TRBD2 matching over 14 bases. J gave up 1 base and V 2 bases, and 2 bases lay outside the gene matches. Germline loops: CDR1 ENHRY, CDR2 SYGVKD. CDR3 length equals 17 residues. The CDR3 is CAISEAGLAGGTDTQYF. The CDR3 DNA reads TGTGCCATCAGTGAGGCGGGACTAGCGGGAGGCACAGATACGCAGTATTTT.

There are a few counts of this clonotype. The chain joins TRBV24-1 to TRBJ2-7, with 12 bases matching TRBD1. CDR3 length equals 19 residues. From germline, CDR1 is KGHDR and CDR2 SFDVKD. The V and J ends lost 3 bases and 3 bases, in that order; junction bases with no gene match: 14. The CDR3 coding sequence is TGTGCCACCAGTGATCCGCGGGACAGGGGGCTTTGGGTCAACTACGAGCAGTACTTC. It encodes CATSDPRDRGLWVNYEQYF.

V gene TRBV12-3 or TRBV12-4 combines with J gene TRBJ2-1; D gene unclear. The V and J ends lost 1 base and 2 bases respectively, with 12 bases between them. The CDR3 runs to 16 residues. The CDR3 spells CASSLGAGLTYNEQFF. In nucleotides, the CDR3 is TGTGCCAGCAGTTTAGGGGCAGGCCTAACCTACAATGAGCAGTTCTTC.